Presented here are 11 T cell receptor beta chains from one specimen sequenced in a study of T-cell reconstitution after alpha-beta-depleted transplantation in children. Unique molecular identifiers were used to barcode this TCRbeta library. TCRdb analysed the PCR reads with MiXCR anew, one entry per CDR3 protein. The sample contains approximately 520,000 distinct CDR3 sequences, over 10% of which appear only once. Source: PBMCs, mostly from graft donor cells, taken 180 days after TCRalphabeta/CD19-depleted stem cell transplant. These TCRs come from a female patient aged 2-10 years who had a stem cell transplant for aplastic anemia, so the T cells may come from the graft donor.

This clonotype was seen ten or more times. V is TRBV10-3 and J is TRBJ2-7, with 12 bases aligning to TRBD1. Trimming at V came to 2 bases and at J to 5 bases, leaving 4 bases not matched to a gene. Germline assignment: CDR1 ENHRY and CDR2 SYGVKD. The CDR3 runs to 15 residues. CDR3 coding DNA: TGTGCCATCAGTGAGAGGGGACAGGGGGCCAACGAGCAGTACTTC. It codes for CAISERGQGANEQYF.

The table lists this clonotype with a few counts. The rearrangement links TRBV5-1 to TRBJ2-3; tentative D call: TRBD1 (5 bases). This CDR3 comprises 16 residues. Germline V CDR1 and CDR2: SGHRS, YFSETQ. Trimming cost V 1 base and J 1 base, with 13 bases left between them. Written as DNA, the CDR3 is TGCGCCAGCAGCTTGCTTAACGCCAGGGGCACAGATACGCAGTATTTT. It codes for CASSLLNARGTDTQYF.

This clonotype occurred many times. The chain is built from TRBV24-1 and TRBJ2-1; 9 nucleotides line up with TRBD1. This CDR3 is built from 17 residues. After removal of 4 bases from V and 2 bases from J, the junction contained 8 bases not matched to a gene. Germline assignment: CDR1 KGHDR and CDR2 SFDVKD. CDR3 DNA: TGTGCCACCAGTGACCATAGACAGGGGGTCCCCTACAATGAGCAGTTCTTC. Amino acid sequence: CATSDHRQGVPYNEQFF.

The chain carries TRBV5-1 and TRBJ1-6; D not resolved. Germline V CDR1 and CDR2: SGHRS, YFSETQ. The V end lost 0 bases, the J end lost 7 bases, and 11 bases lay between the germline ends. The CDR3 extends over 15 amino acids. The CDR3 protein is CASSLALQENSPLHF. The CDR3 DNA follows: TGCGCCAGCAGCTTGGCCCTCCAGGAGAATTCACCCCTCCACTTT.

This clonotype appeared many times. The rearrangement joins TRBV12-3 or TRBV12-4 to TRBJ2-1; D remains unclear. CDR3 length equals 13 residues. V was trimmed by 3 bases and J by 4 bases, leaving 7 bases between them. The DNA for the CDR3 is TGTGCCAGCAGTTTCGCTAATTACAATGAGCAGTTCTTC. Protein: CASSFANYNEQFF.

The V call is TRBV15, the J call TRBJ2-7; TRBD2 agrees at 9 bases. V gave up 3 bases and J gave up 2 bases; unmatched junction bases: 8. CDR1 and CDR2 (germline): LNHNV, YYDKDF (reference sequence). The CDR3 has 16 residues. The CDR3 sequence is CATSRWVAGATYEQYV. For the CDR3, the DNA is TGTGCCACCAGCAGGTGGGTAGCGGGAGCTACCTACGAGCAGTACGTC.

This clonotype was observed a few times. The chain combines TRBV14 with TRBJ2-4; D might be TRBD1 or TRBD2, each matching 5 bases. The CDR3 is made up of 14 amino acids. V shed 3 bases and J shed 8 bases, with 14 bases lying between them. In germline, CDR1 is SGHDN, CDR2 FVKESK. In DNA, the CDR3 is TGTGCCAGCAGCCACGATCTAGAGGGGTACATTCAGTACTTC. Translated: CASSHDLEGYIQYF. The full variable domain, with the rest looked up from reference TRBV14 and TRBJ2-4, is EAGVTQFPSHSVIEKGQTVTLRCDPISGHDNLYWYRRVMGKEIKFLLHFVKESKQDESGMPNNRFLAERTGGTYSTLKVQPAELEDSGVYFCASSHDLEGYIQYFGAGTRLSVL.

The chain joins TRBV6-2 or TRBV6-3 to TRBJ2-4; 11 positions match TRBD2. CDR3 size: 16 residues. The V segment lost 4 bases and the J segment 6 bases; nucleotides outside the gene matches: 8. Germline V gene data show CDR1 as MNHEY and CDR2 as SVGEGT. The CDR3 sequence is CASSFGSGRAINIQYF. CDR3 in DNA: TGTGCCAGCAGTTTCGGTAGCGGGAGGGCGATAAACATTCAGTACTTC.

At least ten counts were recorded for this clonotype. The chain has TRBV28 and TRBJ2-3; D uncertain. Per germline, CDR1 MDHEN and CDR2 SYDVKM. This CDR3 is built from 14 residues. V lost 3 bases, J lost 3 bases, and 10 bases lay in between. CDR3 coding DNA: TGTGCCAGCAGTTTGCGGCAGGTGACAGATACGCAGTATTTT. This encodes CASSLRQVTDTQYF.

The V call is TRBV18, the J call TRBJ2-3; D is tentatively TRBD1 or TRBD2 (5 bases each). This CDR3 is built from 14 residues. From germline, CDR1 is KGHSH and CDR2 LQKENI. V shed 8 bases and J shed 8 bases, with 20 bases lying between them. The CDR3 is CASRASEGPSTQYF. CDR3 DNA: TGTGCCAGCCGGGCTAGTGAGGGGCCGAGTACGCAGTATTTT.

The chain links TRBV5-6 to TRBJ2-1; no clear D gene. Trimming left V 1 base short and J 2 bases short, with 10 bases between. This CDR3 has 15 amino acids. Per germline, CDR1 SGHDT and CDR2 YYEEEE. The CDR3 reads CASSLLLFAYNEQFF. The CDR3 DNA sequence: TGTGCCAGCAGCTTGCTTTTATTCGCCTACAATGAGCAGTTCTTC.